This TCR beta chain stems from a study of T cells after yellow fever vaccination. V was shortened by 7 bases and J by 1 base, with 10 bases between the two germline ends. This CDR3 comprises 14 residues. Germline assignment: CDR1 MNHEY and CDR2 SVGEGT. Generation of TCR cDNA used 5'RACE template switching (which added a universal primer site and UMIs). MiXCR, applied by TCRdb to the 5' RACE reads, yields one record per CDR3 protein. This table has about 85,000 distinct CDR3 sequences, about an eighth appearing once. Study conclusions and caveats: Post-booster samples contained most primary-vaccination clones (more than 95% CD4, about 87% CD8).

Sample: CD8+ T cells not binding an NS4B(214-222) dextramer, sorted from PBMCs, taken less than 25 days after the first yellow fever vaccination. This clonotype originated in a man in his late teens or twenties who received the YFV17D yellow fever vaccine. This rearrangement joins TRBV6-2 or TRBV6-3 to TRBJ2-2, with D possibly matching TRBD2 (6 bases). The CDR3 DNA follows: TGTGCCAGCATACGGGGGTGGAACACCGGGGAGCTGTTTTTT. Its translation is CASIRGWNTGELFF.